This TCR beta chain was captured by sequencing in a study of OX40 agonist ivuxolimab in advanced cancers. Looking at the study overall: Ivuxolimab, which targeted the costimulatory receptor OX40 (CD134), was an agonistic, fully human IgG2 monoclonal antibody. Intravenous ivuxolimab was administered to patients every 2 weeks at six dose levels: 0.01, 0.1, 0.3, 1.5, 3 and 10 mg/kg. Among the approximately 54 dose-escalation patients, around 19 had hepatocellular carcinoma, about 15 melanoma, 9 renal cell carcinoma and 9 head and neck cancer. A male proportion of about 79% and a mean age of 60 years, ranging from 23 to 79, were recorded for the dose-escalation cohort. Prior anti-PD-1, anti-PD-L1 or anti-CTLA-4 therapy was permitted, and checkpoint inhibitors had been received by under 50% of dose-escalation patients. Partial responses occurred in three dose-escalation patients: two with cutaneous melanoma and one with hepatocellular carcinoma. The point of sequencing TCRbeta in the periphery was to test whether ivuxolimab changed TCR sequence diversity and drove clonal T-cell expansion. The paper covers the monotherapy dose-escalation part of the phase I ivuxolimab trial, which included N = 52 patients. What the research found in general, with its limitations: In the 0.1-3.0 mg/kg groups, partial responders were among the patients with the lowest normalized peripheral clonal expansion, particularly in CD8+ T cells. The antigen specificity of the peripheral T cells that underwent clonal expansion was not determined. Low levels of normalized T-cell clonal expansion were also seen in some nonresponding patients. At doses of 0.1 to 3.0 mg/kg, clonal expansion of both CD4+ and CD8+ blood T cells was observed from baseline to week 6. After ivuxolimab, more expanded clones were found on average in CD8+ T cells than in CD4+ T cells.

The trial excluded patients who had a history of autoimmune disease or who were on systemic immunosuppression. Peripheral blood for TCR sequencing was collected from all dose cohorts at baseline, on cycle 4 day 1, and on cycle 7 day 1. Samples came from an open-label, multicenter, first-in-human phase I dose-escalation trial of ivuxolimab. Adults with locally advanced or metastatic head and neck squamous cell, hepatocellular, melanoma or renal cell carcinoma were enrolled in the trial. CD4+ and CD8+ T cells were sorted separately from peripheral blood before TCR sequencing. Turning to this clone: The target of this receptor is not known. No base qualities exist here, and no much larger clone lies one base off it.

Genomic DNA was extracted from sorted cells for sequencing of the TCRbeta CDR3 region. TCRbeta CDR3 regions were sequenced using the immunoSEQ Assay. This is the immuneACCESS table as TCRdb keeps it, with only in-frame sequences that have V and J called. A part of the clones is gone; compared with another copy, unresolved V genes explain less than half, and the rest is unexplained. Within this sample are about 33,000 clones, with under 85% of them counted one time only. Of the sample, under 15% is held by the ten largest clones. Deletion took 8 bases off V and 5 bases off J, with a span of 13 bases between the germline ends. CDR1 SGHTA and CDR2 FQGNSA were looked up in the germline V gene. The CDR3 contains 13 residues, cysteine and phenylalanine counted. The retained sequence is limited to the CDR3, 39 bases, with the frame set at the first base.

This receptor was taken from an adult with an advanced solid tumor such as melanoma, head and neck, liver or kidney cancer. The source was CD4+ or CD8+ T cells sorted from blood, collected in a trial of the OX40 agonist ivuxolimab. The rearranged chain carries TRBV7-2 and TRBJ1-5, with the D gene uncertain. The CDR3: CASGLGLDQPQHF. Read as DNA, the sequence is TGTGCCAGCGGGTTGGGGTTGGATCAGCCCCAGCATTTT.